The present T cell receptor beta chain was sequenced within a study of regulatory T cells in long-lasting Graves disease. Study-level results: Persistent Graves' patients showed less TCR diversity than newly diagnosed ones.

This clonotype was recorded at least ten times. Its antigen remains unknown. The TCR beta library used iRepertoire HTBI primers with Arm-PCR amplification of CDR3. TCRdb reprocessed the multiplex PCR reads with MiXCR, giving one entry per CDR3 protein. The table lists 400,000 to 450,000 distinct CDR3 sequences, about 16% of them singletons. Time point specified: newly diagnosed GD, antithyroid drugs for less than 3 months. After RNA was extracted from PBMCs, the TCR library was made from it. The CDR3 has 18 residues. With 0 bases removed from V and 7 bases from J, the gap between germline ends came to 22 bases. The germline V gene encodes CDR1 SEHNR and CDR2 FQNEAQ (reference sequence). The sample also formed part of further work on T cells in Graves' hyperthyroidism and ophthalmopathy.

The starting material was peripheral blood mononuclear cells (PBMCs), obtained at new diagnosis, from a patient treated with antithyroid drugs. This chain uses TRBV7-9 with TRBJ2-1; possible D gene TRBD2, 6 bases. The receptor was derived from a woman under 40 with Graves disease. The CDR3 coding sequence is TGTGCCAGCAGCTTAGCTCTAAGGAGCGGGTATAGGGGAAATGAGCAGTTCTTC. Translation gives CASSLALRSGYRGNEQFF.